Sequencing of this T cell receptor (beta chain) was carried out in a study of blood T cell repertoires in COVID-19. Study information: COVID-19 samples collected from the United States, Italy and Spain covered acute and convalescent phases. T cells, B-cell-depleted T cells, or PBMCs provided the cDNA or gDNA that served as material.

The protocol was immunoSEQ multiplex PCR, while the TCRdb copy is restricted to in-frame clones and leaves out a portion. The sample carries over 200,000 clones, approximately 86% recorded once. J gave up 4 bases and V 1 base, and 7 bases lay outside the gene matches. The CDR3 totals 15 residues. Germline V gives CDR1 GTSNPN, CDR2 SVGIG (reference sequence). It was during active infection that Seattle patients were enrolled and then longitudinally followed. This TCR was sampled from a woman in her twenties or thirties with COVID-19, enrolled during active disease. Sequenced sample: peripheral blood. The chain employs TRBV30 and TRBJ2-5, with 9 bases identical to TRBD1. The CDR3 here is CAWSDPTGGGETQYF. As DNA, the CDR3 is TGTGCCTGGAGTGACCCGACAGGGGGTGGAGAGACCCAGTACTTC.